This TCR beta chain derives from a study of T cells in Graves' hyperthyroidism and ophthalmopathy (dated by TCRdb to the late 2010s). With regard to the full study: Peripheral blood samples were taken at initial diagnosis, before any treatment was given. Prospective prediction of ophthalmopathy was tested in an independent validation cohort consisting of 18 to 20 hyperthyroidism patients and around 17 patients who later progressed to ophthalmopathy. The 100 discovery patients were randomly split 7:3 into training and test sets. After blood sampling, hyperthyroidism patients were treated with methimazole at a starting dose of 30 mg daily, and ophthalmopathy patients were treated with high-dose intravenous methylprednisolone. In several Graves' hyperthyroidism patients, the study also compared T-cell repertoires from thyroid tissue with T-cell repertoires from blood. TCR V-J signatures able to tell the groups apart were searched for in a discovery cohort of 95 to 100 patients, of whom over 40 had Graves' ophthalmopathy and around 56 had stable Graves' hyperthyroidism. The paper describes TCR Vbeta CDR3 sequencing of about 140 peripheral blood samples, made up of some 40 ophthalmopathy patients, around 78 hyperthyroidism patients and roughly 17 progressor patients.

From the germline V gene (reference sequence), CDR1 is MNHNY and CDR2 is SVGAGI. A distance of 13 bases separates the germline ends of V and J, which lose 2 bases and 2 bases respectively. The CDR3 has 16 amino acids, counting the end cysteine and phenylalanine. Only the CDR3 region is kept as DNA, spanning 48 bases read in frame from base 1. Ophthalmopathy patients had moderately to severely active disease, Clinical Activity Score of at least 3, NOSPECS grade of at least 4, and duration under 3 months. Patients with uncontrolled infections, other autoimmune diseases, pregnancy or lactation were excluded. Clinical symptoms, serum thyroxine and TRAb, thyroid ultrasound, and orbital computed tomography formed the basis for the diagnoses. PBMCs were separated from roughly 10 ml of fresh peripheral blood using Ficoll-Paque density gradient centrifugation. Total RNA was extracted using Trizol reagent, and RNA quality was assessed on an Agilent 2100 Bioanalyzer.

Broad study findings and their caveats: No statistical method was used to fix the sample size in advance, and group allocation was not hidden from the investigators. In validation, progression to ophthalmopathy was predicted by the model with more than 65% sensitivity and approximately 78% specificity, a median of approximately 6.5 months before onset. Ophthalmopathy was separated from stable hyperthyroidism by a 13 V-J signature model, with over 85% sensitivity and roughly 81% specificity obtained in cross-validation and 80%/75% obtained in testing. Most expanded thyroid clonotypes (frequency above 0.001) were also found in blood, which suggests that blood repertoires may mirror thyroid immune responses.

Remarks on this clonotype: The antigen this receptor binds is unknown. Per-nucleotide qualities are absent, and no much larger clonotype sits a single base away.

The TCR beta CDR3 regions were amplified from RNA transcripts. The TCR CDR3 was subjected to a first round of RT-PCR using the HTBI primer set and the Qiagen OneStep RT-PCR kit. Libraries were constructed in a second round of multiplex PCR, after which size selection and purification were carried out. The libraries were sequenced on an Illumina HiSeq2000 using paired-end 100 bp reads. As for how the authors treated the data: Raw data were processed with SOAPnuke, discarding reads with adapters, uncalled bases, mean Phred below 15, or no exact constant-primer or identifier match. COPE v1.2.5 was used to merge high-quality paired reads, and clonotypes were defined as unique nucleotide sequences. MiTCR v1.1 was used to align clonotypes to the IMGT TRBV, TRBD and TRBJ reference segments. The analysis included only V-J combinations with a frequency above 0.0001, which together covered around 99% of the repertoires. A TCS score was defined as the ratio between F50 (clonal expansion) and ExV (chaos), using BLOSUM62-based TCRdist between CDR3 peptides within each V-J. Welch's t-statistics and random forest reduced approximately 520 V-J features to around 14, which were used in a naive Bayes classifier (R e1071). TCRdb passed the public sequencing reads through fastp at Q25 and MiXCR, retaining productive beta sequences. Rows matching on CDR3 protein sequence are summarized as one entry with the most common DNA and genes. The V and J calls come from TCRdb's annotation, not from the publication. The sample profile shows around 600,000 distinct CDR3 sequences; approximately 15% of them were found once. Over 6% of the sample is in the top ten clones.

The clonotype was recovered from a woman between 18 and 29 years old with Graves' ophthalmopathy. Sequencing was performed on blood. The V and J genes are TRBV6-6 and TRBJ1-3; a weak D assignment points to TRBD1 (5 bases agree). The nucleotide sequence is TGTGCCAGCAGTTACACTAGAAGGGGAACTGGAAACACCATATATTTT. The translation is CASSYTRRGTGNTIYF.